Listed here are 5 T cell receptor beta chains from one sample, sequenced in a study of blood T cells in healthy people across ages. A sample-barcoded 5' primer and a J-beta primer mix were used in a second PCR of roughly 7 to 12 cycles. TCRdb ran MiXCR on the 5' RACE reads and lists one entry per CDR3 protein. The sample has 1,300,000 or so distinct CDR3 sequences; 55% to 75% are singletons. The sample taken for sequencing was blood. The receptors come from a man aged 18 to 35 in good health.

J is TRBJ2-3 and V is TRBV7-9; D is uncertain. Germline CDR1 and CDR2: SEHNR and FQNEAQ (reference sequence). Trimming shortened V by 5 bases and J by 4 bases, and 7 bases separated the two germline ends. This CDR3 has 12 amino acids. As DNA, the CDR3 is TGTGCCAGCAGCCATCGCCCAGATACGCAGTATTTT. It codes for CASSHRPDTQYF.

CDR3 in amino acids: CASSSMRGSYEQYF. The CDR3 coding sequence is TGCGCCAGCAGCTCTATGAGGGGCTCCTACGAGCAGTACTTC. The chain combines TRBV5-1 with TRBJ2-7; tentatively, D is TRBD1 or TRBD2 (5 bases each). The CDR3 has 14 residues. The V gene lost 3 bases and the J gene lost 0 bases, with 10 bases spanning the gap. Germline V gene lookup returns CDR1 SGHRS and CDR2 YFSETQ.

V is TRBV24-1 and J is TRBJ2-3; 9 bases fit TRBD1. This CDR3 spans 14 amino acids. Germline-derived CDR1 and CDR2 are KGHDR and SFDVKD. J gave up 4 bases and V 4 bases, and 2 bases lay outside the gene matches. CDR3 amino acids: CATSEHRGPDTQYF. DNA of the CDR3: TGTGCCACCAGTGAGCACAGGGGGCCAGATACGCAGTATTTT.

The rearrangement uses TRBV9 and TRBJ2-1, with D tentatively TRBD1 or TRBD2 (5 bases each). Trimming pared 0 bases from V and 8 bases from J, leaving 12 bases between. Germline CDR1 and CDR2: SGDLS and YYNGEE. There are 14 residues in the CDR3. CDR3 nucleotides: TGTGCCAGCAGCGTAGGGGGACCTACGGATGAGCAGTTCTTC. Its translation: CASSVGGPTDEQFF.

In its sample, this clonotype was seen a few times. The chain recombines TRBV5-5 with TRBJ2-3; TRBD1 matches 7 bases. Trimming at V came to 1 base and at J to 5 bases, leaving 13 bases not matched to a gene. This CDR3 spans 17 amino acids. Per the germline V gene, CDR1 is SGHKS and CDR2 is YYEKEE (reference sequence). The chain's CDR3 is CASSLYAQETGIDTQYF. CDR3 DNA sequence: TGTGCCAGCAGCTTGTACGCCCAAGAGACAGGGATAGATACGCAGTATTTT.